Listed here are 27 T cell receptor beta chains from one sample, sequenced in a study of glioma-infiltrating T cells. The iRepertoire nested amplicon-rescue multiplex PCR amplified TCR alpha and beta CDR3s from RNA. TCRdb re-derived calls from the multiplex PCR reads in MiXCR, one entry per CDR3 protein. Of approximately 120,000 distinct CDR3 sequences detected, approximately 26% appear once; the ten largest clones hold 35%. The sample was glioma tissue, nonneoplastic brain tissue, or PBMCs (not recorded which). The receptors derive from a human donor with low-grade glioma or glioblastoma, undergoing nonglioma brain surgery, or in good health (not recorded which).

Comment on this clonotype: A much larger clone sits a single nucleotide away, making a read error possible. The V call is TRBV14, the J call TRBJ2-1; 7 bases map to TRBD1. This CDR3 spans 15 amino acids. The germline gives CDR1 SGHDN, CDR2 FVKESK. CDR3 in DNA: TGTGCCAGCAGCCAAGGACAGGGCGTCTACGATGAGCAGTTCTTC. Translation gives CASSQGQGVYDEQFF.

The V call is TRBV7-3, the J call TRBJ2-3, with unresolved D. With 5 bases removed from V and 5 bases from J, the gap between germline ends came to 11 bases. CDR1 SGHTA and CDR2 FQGTGA come from the germline V gene. CDR3 length: 13 amino acids. This CDR3 is CASSPLRKDTQYF. CDR3 coding DNA: TGTGCCAGCAGCCCCCTGCGCAAAGATACGCAGTATTTT.

This clonotype showed up many times. The chain's CDR3 is CASSYVGGTDTQYF. CDR3 nucleotides: TGTGCCAGCAGTTACGTGGGGGGCACAGATACGCAGTATTTT. The chain uses TRBV6-5 and TRBJ2-3; D possibly uses TRBD1 or TRBD2 (5 bases each). The V gene's germline CDR1 is MNHEY and CDR2 SVGAGI. V lost 2 bases to trimming and J lost 1 base, with 7 bases between them. This CDR3 region has 14 residues.

Ten or more counts support this clonotype. V is TRBV4-2 and J is TRBJ2-1; D may be TRBD1 (5 bases). V was trimmed by 6 bases and J by 8 bases, leaving 14 bases between them. This CDR3 contains 13 residues. In germline, CDR1 is LGHNA, CDR2 YNFKEQ. Here the CDR3 DNA reads TGTGCCAGCAGTCAAAGGGGCAGGGATGAGCAGTTCTTC. Its protein is CASSQRGRDEQFF.

This clonotype has more than one count but fewer than ten. V gene TRBV5-1 combines with J gene TRBJ1-6, with D uncertain. The V and J ends lost 1 base and 6 bases respectively, with 11 bases between them. Germline CDR1 and CDR2: SGHRS and YFSETQ. CDR3 length: 15 residues. CDR3 residues: CASSLMPEVNSPLHF. CDR3 coding DNA: TGCGCCAGCAGCTTGATGCCGGAGGTTAATTCACCCCTCCACTTT.

This clonotype has at least ten counts. V gene TRBV28 combines with J gene TRBJ1-1; D is unresolved. V shed 2 bases and J shed 5 bases, with 0 bases lying between them. The CDR3 has 10 residues. The germline CDR1 and CDR2 sequences are MDHEN and SYDVKM. DNA of the CDR3: TGTGCCAGCAGTTTAACTGAAGCTTTCTTT. It yields the protein CASSLTEAFF.

The V gene is TRBV5-1, the J gene TRBJ2-5, with 9 bases identical to TRBD2. The J segment lost 5 bases and the V segment lost 3 bases, leaving 8 bases of the junction unmatched. CDR3 length: 15 amino acids. In germline, CDR1 is SGHRS, CDR2 YFSETQ. CDR3 DNA: TGCGCCAGCAGCTCTCAAGCGGGGGGTTTGGAGACCCAGTACTTC. Amino acid sequence: CASSSQAGGLETQYF.

This clonotype came up many times. The CDR3 here is CASSPHTGQGNTGELFF. In nucleotides, the CDR3 is TGTGCCAGCAGTCCTCACACGGGACAGGGGAACACCGGGGAGCTGTTTTTT. V and J are TRBV12-3 or TRBV12-4 and TRBJ2-2; the match to TRBD1 covers 9 bases. After removal of 5 bases from V and 1 base from J, the junction contained 8 bases not matched to a gene. The CDR3 consists of 17 residues.

The J gene is TRBJ1-5, the V gene TRBV27, with D unresolved. CDR1 MNHEY and CDR2 SMNVEV come from the germline V gene (reference sequence). V gave up 0 bases and J gave up 4 bases, with 10 bases separating them. This CDR3 has 15 amino acids. The CDR3 bases are TGTGCCAGCAGTTTATCGACGGGGAGAAATCAGCCCCAGCATTTT. As protein: CASSLSTGRNQPQHF.

The chain has TRBV19 and TRBJ1-2, with D maybe TRBD1 (6 bases). Germline-derived CDR1 and CDR2 are LNHDA and SQIVND (reference sequence). V was trimmed by 6 bases and J by 8 bases, leaving 19 bases between them. The CDR3 loop spans 14 amino acids. The CDR3 sequence: CASRDSRGRRGYTF. The CDR3 nucleotides read TGTGCCAGTAGGGACAGCCGAGGAAGAAGGGGCTACACCTTC.

This chain connects TRBV27 to TRBJ2-3; TRBD2 agrees at 9 bases. V lost 3 bases to trimming and J lost 12 bases; unmatched junction nucleotides: 13. Germline-derived CDR1 and CDR2 are MNHEY and SMNVEV (reference sequence). The CDR3 length is 15 residues. DNA of the CDR3: TGTGCCAGCAGTTTGGCGGGAGGGCTCACAGATAAACAGTATTTT. Translated, it gives CASSLAGGLTDKQYF.

The rearrangement uses TRBV6-6 and TRBJ1-1; D is unresolved. V gave up 0 bases and J gave up 1 base, with 9 bases separating them. The CDR3 loop spans 15 amino acids. Germline V gene data show CDR1 as MNHNY and CDR2 as SVGAGI (reference sequence). CDR3 residues: CASSYSSQTNTEAFF. As DNA, the CDR3 is TGTGCCAGCAGTTACTCGTCACAGACGAACACTGAAGCTTTCTTT.

Points on this clonotype: At one boundary the junction diverges from the germline segment, which might be a read error. V and J are TRBV6-5 and TRBJ1-1; D gene uncertain. The CDR3 totals 15 residues. The germline V gene has CDR1 MNHEY and CDR2 SVGAGI. The CDR3 DNA reads TGTTCCAGCAGTCGGAGGGTGGAGGGTACCACTGAAGCTTTCTTT. It translates to CSSSRRVEGTTEAFF.

This clonotype has a count of ten or more. This rearrangement joins TRBV20-1 to TRBJ1-6; no definite D call. From germline, CDR1 is DFQATT and CDR2 SNEGSKA (reference sequence). This CDR3 is 13 amino acids long. V shed 5 bases and J shed 8 bases, with 13 bases lying between them. This chain's CDR3 is CSALNSHYSPLHF. The CDR3 region has the DNA TGCAGTGCTCTCAACTCGCATTATTCACCCCTCCACTTT.

This clonotype was counted ten times or more. V usage is TRBV29-1 and J usage is TRBJ2-2; D is perhaps TRBD2 (5 bases). Trimming left V 4 bases short and J 8 bases short, with 17 bases between. The germline V gene encodes CDR1 SQVTM and CDR2 ANQGSEA. This CDR3 spans 14 amino acids. CDR3 DNA: TGCAGCGTTGGTGGGAGATCTCCCCCTGGGGAGCTGTTTTTT. Translation gives CSVGGRSPPGELFF.

This clonotype appeared a few times. V and J are TRBV9 and TRBJ2-1; possible D gene TRBD2, 5 bases. V lost 5 bases and J lost 0, with 12 bases in between. The CDR3 totals 15 residues. Germline V gene data show CDR1 as SGDLS and CDR2 as YYNGEE. The chain's CDR3 is CASSLRGSSYNEQFF. The CDR3 DNA reads as TGTGCCAGCAGTCTGAGAGGGAGCTCCTACAATGAGCAGTTCTTC.

This clonotype was seen ten or more times. The rearrangement joins TRBV7-9 to TRBJ1-1; tentative D call: TRBD1 (5 bases). Germline loops: CDR1 SEHNR, CDR2 FQNEAQ (reference sequence). The CDR3 has 13 amino acids. Trimming took 7 bases from V and 10 from J, leaving 19 bases between them. CDR3 bases: TGTGCCAGCACCCGCCAGGGAAGCTGGGGAGCTTTCTTT. This encodes CASTRQGSWGAFF. The entire variable domain, with the rest obtained from reference TRBV7-9 and TRBJ1-1, is as follows: DTGVSQNPRHKITKRGQNVTFRCDPISEHNRLYWYRQTLGQGPEFLTYFQNEAQLEKSRLLSDRFSAERPKGSFSTLEIQRTEQGDSAMYLCASTRQGSWGAFFGQGTRLTVV.

The table lists this clonotype with a few counts. The J gene is TRBJ2-1, the V gene TRBV7-9, with 7 bases matching TRBD1. The CDR3 is 15 residues long. CDR1 is SEHNR and CDR2 is FQNEAQ in the germline V gene (reference sequence). Germline trimming cut 6 bases from V and 6 bases from J; bases unmatched to any gene: 11. CDR3 DNA sequence: TGTGCCAGCAGACCAAGACAGGGACGGTTCAATGAGCAGTTCTTC. Translating gives CASRPRQGRFNEQFF. The whole variable domain, remainder taken from reference TRBV7-9 and TRBJ2-1, is DTGVSQNPRHKITKRGQNVTFRCDPISEHNRLYWYRQTLGQGPEFLTYFQNEAQLEKSRLLSDRFSAERPKGSFSTLEIQRTEQGDSAMYLCASRPRQGRFNEQFFGPGTRLTVL.

On this clonotype itself: A much larger clonotype is one base distant, so this may be a read error. The chain uses TRBV7-9 and TRBJ2-1, with D perhaps given as TRBD1 or TRBD2 (6 bases each). This CDR3 is 15 amino acids long. From germline, CDR1 is SEHNR and CDR2 FQNEAQ (reference sequence). Trimming removed 5 bases from V and 6 bases from J, with 17 bases in between. CDR3 sequence: CASSPTLGGGNEQFF. CDR3 DNA sequence: TGTGCCAGCAGCCCGACACTCGGAGGGGGCAATGAGCAGTTCTTC.

The gene calls are TRBV6-1 and TRBJ2-7, with D unclear. The CDR3 covers 11 residues. The germline gives CDR1 MNHNS, CDR2 SASEGT. Here the CDR3 reads CVSSPLYEQYF. The DNA of the CDR3 is TGTGTTAGCAGCCCGCTTTACGAGCAGTACTTC.

This clonotype has ten or more counts. The chain joins TRBV6-1 to TRBJ2-5; the D is unclear. The length of the CDR3 is 12 residues. In germline, CDR1 is MNHNS, CDR2 SASEGT. The V gene lost 5 bases and the J gene lost 5 bases, with 9 bases spanning the gap. DNA of the CDR3: TGTGCCAGCAGTACCCCCACGGAGACCCAGTACTTC. The encoded protein is CASSTPTETQYF.

This clonotype showed up many times. V gene TRBV29-1 combines with J gene TRBJ2-1, with D perhaps matching TRBD1 (6 bases). Trimming shortened V by 3 bases and J by 4 bases, and 13 bases separated the two germline ends. The CDR3 contains 14 residues. Germline CDR1 and CDR2: SQVTM and ANQGSEA. The CDR3 is CSVEGQGGYNEQFF. The DNA for the CDR3 is TGCAGCGTTGAGGGACAAGGGGGATACAATGAGCAGTTCTTC.

In its sample, this clonotype was seen many times. This chain uses TRBV20-1 with TRBJ2-7, with D unresolved. V was cut by 0 bases and J by 2 bases, with 11 bases left in between. CDR1 is DFQATT and CDR2 is SNEGSKA in the germline V gene (reference sequence). This CDR3 contains 14 residues. CDR3 in amino acids: CSARDIQGAYEQYF. The CDR3 nucleotides are TGCAGTGCTAGAGATATTCAAGGAGCCTACGAGCAGTACTTC.

Of note for this clonotype: This may be a read error, as it is one base from a much larger clone. V and J are TRBV2 and TRBJ2-7; D ambiguous. Germline values: CDR1 SNHLY, CDR2 FYNNEI. Trimming took off 4 bases at V and 9 bases at J, with 10 bases between the two ends. The CDR3 has 11 residues. DNA for the CDR3: TGTGCCAGCAGTGCGGGCAGCGTGCAGTACTTC. Translated: CASSAGSVQYF.

In its sample, this clonotype was seen many times. The rearrangement joins TRBV7-9 to TRBJ1-2; D possibly corresponds to TRBD1 (6 bases). Trimming shortened V by 5 bases and J by 3 bases, and 16 bases separated the two germline ends. This CDR3 comprises 15 residues. Germline lookup yields CDR1 SEHNR and CDR2 FQNEAQ (reference sequence). The CDR3 here is CASSPWTEKDYGYTF. For the CDR3, the DNA is TGTGCCAGCAGCCCCTGGACAGAAAAGGACTATGGCTACACCTTC. Based on the CDR3 plus reference TRBV7-9 and TRBJ1-2, the full variable domain is DTGVSQNPRHKITKRGQNVTFRCDPISEHNRLYWYRQTLGQGPEFLTYFQNEAQLEKSRLLSDRFSAERPKGSFSTLEIQRTEQGDSAMYLCASSPWTEKDYGYTFGSGTRLTVV.

This clonotype was seen at least ten times. The DNA of the CDR3 is TGCAGTGCTACTCATCCGGGACAGGGGTTGGACGAGCAGTACTTC. It specifies CSATHPGQGLDEQYF. The rearrangement uses TRBV20-1 and TRBJ2-7; 10 nucleotides line up with TRBD1. Germline trimming cut 4 bases from V and 5 bases from J; bases unmatched to any gene: 11. The CDR3 extends over 15 amino acids. Germline V CDR1 and CDR2: DFQATT, SNEGSKA (reference sequence).

This clonotype was counted many times. The chain couples TRBV7-9 to TRBJ2-1; TRBD2 agrees at 14 bases. Germline values: CDR1 SEHNR, CDR2 FQNEAQ (reference sequence). J was trimmed by 8 bases and V by 5 bases; bases with no gene match: 5. The CDR3 is 15 residues long. CDR3 residues: CASSLGLAGVDEQFF. Written as DNA, the CDR3 is TGTGCCAGCAGCCTGGGACTAGCGGGAGTCGATGAGCAGTTCTTC.